A selection of T cell receptor beta chains follows, all from one sample in a study of Graves' ophthalmopathy and Graves' hyperthyroidism. TCRdb reprocessed the multiplex PCR reads with MiXCR, giving one entry per CDR3 protein. The sample holds just over 400,000 distinct CDR3 sequences, around 21% seen once. The sequencing input was peripheral blood. The receptors were gathered from a woman aged 18-29 years with stable Graves' hyperthyroidism. Both conserved end residues are part of each CDR3. A D gene is named only where the DNA matches it firmly. A row's size may be missing; if present it is once, few, many or a size class.

abundance,j_gene,v_gene,d_gene,CDR3nt,CDR3aa
few,TRBJ2-7,TRBV20-1,TRBD1,TGCAGTGCCGGGGCCGGGACAGGAAATTACGAGCAGTACTTC,CSAGAGTGNYEQYF
many,TRBJ2-7,TRBV20-1,.,TGCAGTGCTGACAAGGATTCCTACGAGCAGTACTTC,CSADKDSYEQYF
many,TRBJ1-1,TRBV18,.,TGTGCCAGCTCCATACTTCAGGACTCGACCACTGAAGCTTTCTTT,CASSILQDSTTEAFF
many,TRBJ2-7,TRBV28,.,TGTGCCAGCAGTGTTCCGCGGACCAGCGTGGGCTACGAGCAGTACTTC,CASSVPRTSVGYEQYF
many,TRBJ2-2,TRBV13,.,TGTGCCAGCAGCAGGACTGGAACACCCGGGGAGCTGTTTTTT,CASSRTGTPGELFF
many,TRBJ2-7,TRBV6-2/TRBV6-3,TRBD1,TGTGCCAGCAGTTACCGGGGACAGATTTCCTACGAGCAGTACTTC,CASSYRGQISYEQYF
many,TRBJ1-2,TRBV24-1,.,TGTGCCACCAGTGATAAAAACAGGGATGGCTACACCTTC,CATSDKNRDGYTF
many,TRBJ2-7,TRBV2,TRBD2,TGTGCCAGCCGTTCGCGGGAGTACGAGCAGTACTTC,CASRSREYEQYF
many,TRBJ2-7,TRBV19,TRBD1,TGTGCCAGTAGTGATCGGGACAGGGTGGGCGAGCAGTACTTC,CASSDRDRVGEQYF
many,TRBJ1-6,TRBV6-1,.,TGTGCCAGCAGCCCCACGGGCTCGGATTCACCCCTCCACTTT,CASSPTGSDSPLHF
many,TRBJ2-5,TRBV7-3,TRBD2,TGTGCCAGCAGCTTACTACCGGGACTAGCGTTCCAAGAGACCCAGTACTTC,CASSLLPGLAFQETQYF
.,TRBJ2-7,TRBV5-1,TRBD2,TGCGCCAGCACCATCGGGCGGAGTAGCGGGGGATACGAGCAGTACTTC,CASTIGRSSGGYEQYF
.,TRBJ2-4,TRBV3-1,TRBD2,TGTGCCAGCAGCCAGCCGGGGGGGCGAAACATTCAGTACTTC,CASSQPGGRNIQYF
.,TRBJ1-3,TRBV11-1,.,TGTGCCAGCAGCTTATTAGTATGGTCGGACGGATTCTCTGGAAACACCATATATTTT,CASSLLVWSDGFSGNTIYF
many,TRBJ2-7,TRBV6-5,TRBD2,TGTGCCAGCAGTTACTCGAGTGGGAGGGCCTACGAGCAGTACTTC,CASSYSSGRAYEQYF
many,TRBJ2-5,TRBV7-8,TRBD2,TGTGCCAGCAGCTTCGTTATACTAGCGGGAGGGGAGGAGACCCAGTACTTC,CASSFVILAGGEETQYF
many,TRBJ2-7,TRBV28,TRBD1,TGCGCCAGCAGCTTGGGACAGGTCTCCTACGAGCAGTACTTC,CASSLGQVSYEQYF
few,TRBJ2-5,TRBV12-3/TRBV12-4,.,TGTGCCAGCAGTTTTGCGGGAAAAGAGACCCAGTACTTC,CASSFAGKETQYF
many,TRBJ1-1,TRBV15,.,TGTGCCACCAGCAGAGGCCAGAACACTGAAGCTTTCTTT,CATSRGQNTEAFF
.,TRBJ2-2,TRBV24-1,TRBD1,TGTGCCACCAGTGATCCGGGACAGGGAAACACCGGGGAGCTGTTTTTT,CATSDPGQGNTGELFF
.,TRBJ1-5,TRBV12-3/TRBV12-4,.,TGTGCCAGCAGTCACTCCACTACGGATCAGCCCCAGCATTTT,CASSHSTTDQPQHF
many,TRBJ2-2,TRBV27,.,TGTGCCAGTAGACGAGGGACGGGGAACACCGGGGAGCTGTTTTTT,CASRRGTGNTGELFF
many,TRBJ1-1,TRBV5-1,.,TGCGCCAGCAGCTGGGACATCCGGAACACTGAAGCTTTCTTT,CASSWDIRNTEAFF
many,TRBJ2-7,TRBV29-1,TRBD1,TGCAGCGTTGAAGATGTCGGGTGGACAGGGGGCCACGAGCAGTACTTC,CSVEDVGWTGGHEQYF
many,TRBJ1-2,TRBV14,TRBD1,TGTGCCAGCAGCCAAGGGACAGGGGATGGCTACACCTTC,CASSQGTGDGYTF
many,TRBJ2-2,TRBV25-1,.,TGTGCCAGCAGTGAATCGACAGGGAACACCGGGGAGCTGTTTTTT,CASSESTGNTGELFF
many,TRBJ2-2,TRBV2,TRBD1,TGTGCCAGCAGCGGACAGGGTTCGACCGGGGAGCTGTTTTTT,CASSGQGSTGELFF
few,TRBJ2-5,TRBV7-2,.,TGTGCCAGCACAGCAGCACAAGAGACCCAGTACTTC,CASTAAQETQYF
.,TRBJ1-2,TRBV20-1,.,TGCAGTGCGCCGAATCGCCGGGGAGAGCGGGACTATGGCTACACCTTC,CSAPNRRGERDYGYTF
.,TRBJ1-5,TRBV5-1,.,TGCGCCAGCAGCGTAACCCCCTTGGGGCTGGTTGGTCAGCCCCAGCATTTT,CASSVTPLGLVGQPQHF
many,TRBJ1-3,TRBV19,.,TGTGCCAGTAGGAACCCTTGGGCTGGCTCTGGAAACACCATATATTTT,CASRNPWAGSGNTIYF
many,TRBJ1-3,TRBV12-3/TRBV12-4,.,TGTGCCAGCAACTCTTTCGAGGAGTCGGGAAACACCATATATTTT,CASNSFEESGNTIYF
.,TRBJ1-5,TRBV6-1,.,TGTGCCAGCAGCCTAGGGGGGGTCCACGGGGGGCAGCCCCATCATTTT,CASSLGGVHGGQPHHF
many,TRBJ2-5,TRBV27,TRBD2,TGTGCCAGCAGTTCGGGACTAGCGGGAGTGAAGACCCAGTACTTC,CASSSGLAGVKTQYF
few,TRBJ2-7,TRBV6-2/TRBV6-3,.,TGTGCCAGCAGTCAGGAGACGAGGGTTTCCTACGAGCAGTACTTC,CASSQETRVSYEQYF
many,TRBJ1-1,TRBV6-1,.,TGTGCCAATCCGACAAGTCCTTTGACTGAAGCTTTCTTT,CANPTSPLTEAFF
.,TRBJ1-1,TRBV6-5,TRBD1,TGTGCCAGCATTTCACCGGGACAGATTACTGAAGCTTTCTTT,CASISPGQITEAFF
many,TRBJ1-5,TRBV7-4,.,TGTGCCAGCAGCAAAGCACCGAGTCAGCCCCAGCATTTT,CASSKAPSQPQHF
many,TRBJ2-7,TRBV11-3,TRBD2,TGTGCCAGCAGCTTATCTAGCGGGCTAAGCTCCTACGAGCAGTACTTC,CASSLSSGLSSYEQYF
many,TRBJ1-2,TRBV20-1,.,TGCAGTGCTAGCTCTGGCCAGGGGACGACTAACTATGGCTACACCTTC,CSASSGQGTTNYGYTF
.,TRBJ1-1,TRBV30,.,TGTGCCTGGATTGGGTGGCAGAACACTGAAGCTTTCTTT,CAWIGWQNTEAFF
many,TRBJ2-7,TRBV19,TRBD2,TGTGCCAGTAGTTTCACGGGAGGTAGCTACGAGCAGTACTTC,CASSFTGGSYEQYF
many,TRBJ2-7,TRBV20-1,.,TGCAGTGCTAGAGGCGGTCGGCTGAGCTCCTACGAGCAGTACTTC,CSARGGRLSSYEQYF
.,TRBJ1-1,TRBV3-1,.,TGTGCCAGCAGCCAGGACGGGCCTCAAGCTTTCTTT,CASSQDGPQAFF
few,TRBJ2-5,TRBV7-2,.,TGTGCCAGCAGCCGAGCCTGGCTAGCGGAGACCCAGTACTTC,CASSRAWLAETQYF
many,TRBJ1-3,TRBV2,TRBD1,TGTGCCAGCAGACACAGGGGGTTCGCTCGAAACACCATATATTTT,CASRHRGFARNTIYF
many,TRBJ2-7,TRBV6-1,.,TGTGCCAGCAGTGAAGGATTGTTACCCCCTCTTTTTTACGAGCAGTACTTC,CASSEGLLPPLFYEQYF
few,TRBJ2-7,TRBV6-1,TRBD1,TGTGCCAGCAGACAGGGGTTGGTGAACGAGCAGTACTTC,CASRQGLVNEQYF
many,TRBJ2-5,TRBV30,.,TGTGCCTGGAGTGTAGGCCTATACCAAGAGACCCAGTACTTC,CAWSVGLYQETQYF
.,TRBJ2-7,TRBV15,.,TGTGCCACGGCGGGACTGGGACCCTACGATCAGTACTTC,CATAGLGPYDQYF
.,TRBJ2-7,TRBV12-5,.,TGTGCTAGTGGTTTGGTAACAGTCGGGTACGAGCAGTACTTC,CASGLVTVGYEQYF
.,TRBJ1-3,TRBV12-3/TRBV12-4,.,TGTGCCAGCAGTACGGACAGCCTGTCTGGAAACACCTTATATTTT,CASSTDSLSGNTLYF
many,TRBJ2-4,TRBV25-1,.,TGTGCCAGCAGTGGGCGGGCCAAAAACATTCAGTACTTC,CASSGRAKNIQYF
.,TRBJ1-1,TRBV20-1,.,TGCAGTGCTAGTAGTCACCGTCGTCGTAACACTGAAGCTTTCTTT,CSASSHRRRNTEAFF
many,TRBJ2-5,TRBV20-1,.,TGCAGTGCTGGTCCCCCAGGGATCTATGTGGAGACCCAGTACTTC,CSAGPPGIYVETQYF